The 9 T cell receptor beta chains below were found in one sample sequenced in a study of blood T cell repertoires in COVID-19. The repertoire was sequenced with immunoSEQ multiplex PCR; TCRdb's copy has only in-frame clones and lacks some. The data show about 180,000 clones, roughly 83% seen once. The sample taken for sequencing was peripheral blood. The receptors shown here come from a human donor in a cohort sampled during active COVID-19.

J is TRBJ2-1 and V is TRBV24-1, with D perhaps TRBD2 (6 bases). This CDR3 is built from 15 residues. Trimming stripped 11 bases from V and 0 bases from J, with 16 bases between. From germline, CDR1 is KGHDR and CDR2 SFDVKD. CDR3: CAIRPGRDSYNEQFF. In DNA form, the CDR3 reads TGTGCCATCCGACCTGGGCGGGACTCCTACAATGAGCAGTTCTTC.

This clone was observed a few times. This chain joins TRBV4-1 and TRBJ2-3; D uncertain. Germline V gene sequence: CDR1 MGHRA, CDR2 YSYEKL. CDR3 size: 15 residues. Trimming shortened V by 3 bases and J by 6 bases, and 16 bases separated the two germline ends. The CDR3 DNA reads TGCGCCAGCAGCCAGGAACAGTTAAGGTTCGATACGCAGTATTTT. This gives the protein CASSQEQLRFDTQYF.

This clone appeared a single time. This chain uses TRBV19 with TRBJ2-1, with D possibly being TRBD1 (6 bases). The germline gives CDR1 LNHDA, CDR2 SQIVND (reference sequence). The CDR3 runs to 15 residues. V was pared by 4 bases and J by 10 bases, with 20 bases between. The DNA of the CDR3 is TGTGCCAGTAGTACCCTAGGGGGTAGCCTCACCGAGCAGTTCTTC. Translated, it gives CASSTLGGSLTEQFF.

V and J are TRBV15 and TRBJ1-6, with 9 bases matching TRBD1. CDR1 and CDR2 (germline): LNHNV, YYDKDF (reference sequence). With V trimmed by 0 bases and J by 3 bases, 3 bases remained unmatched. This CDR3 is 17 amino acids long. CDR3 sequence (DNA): TGTGCCACCAGCAGAGATCGGGGACAGGGCTATAATTCACCCCTCCACTTT. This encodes CATSRDRGQGYNSPLHF. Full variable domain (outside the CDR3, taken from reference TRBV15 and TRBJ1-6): DAMVIQNPRYQVTQFGKPVTLSCSQTLNHNVMYWYQQKSSQAPKLLFHYYDKDFNNEADTPDNFQSRRPNTSFCFLDIRSPGLGDTAMYLCATSRDRGQGYNSPLHFGNGTRLTVT.

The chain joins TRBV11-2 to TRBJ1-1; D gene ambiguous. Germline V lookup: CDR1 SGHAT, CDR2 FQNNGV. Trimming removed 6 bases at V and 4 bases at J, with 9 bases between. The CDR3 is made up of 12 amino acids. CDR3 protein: CASSSVPTEAFF. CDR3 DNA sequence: TGTGCCAGCAGTTCCGTTCCCACTGAAGCTTTCTTT.

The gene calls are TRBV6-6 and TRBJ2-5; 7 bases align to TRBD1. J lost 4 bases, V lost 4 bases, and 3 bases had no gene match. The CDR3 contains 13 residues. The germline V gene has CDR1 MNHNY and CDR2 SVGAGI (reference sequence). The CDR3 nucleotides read TGTGCCAGCAGTTCGACAGGGACAGAGACCCAGTACTTC. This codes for CASSSTGTETQYF.

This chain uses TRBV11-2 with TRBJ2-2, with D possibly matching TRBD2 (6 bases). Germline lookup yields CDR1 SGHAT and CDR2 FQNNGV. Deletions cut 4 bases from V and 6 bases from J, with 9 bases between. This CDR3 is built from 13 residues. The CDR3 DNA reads TGTGCCAGCAGCTCGGGACTCGCCGGGGAGCTGTTTTTT. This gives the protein CASSSGLAGELFF.

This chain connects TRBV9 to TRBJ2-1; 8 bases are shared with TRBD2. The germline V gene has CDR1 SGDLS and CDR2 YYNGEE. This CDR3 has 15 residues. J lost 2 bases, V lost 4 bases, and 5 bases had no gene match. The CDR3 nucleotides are TGTGCCAGCAGCCCCCTAGCGGGCCCCTACAATGAGCAGTTCTTC. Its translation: CASSPLAGPYNEQFF.

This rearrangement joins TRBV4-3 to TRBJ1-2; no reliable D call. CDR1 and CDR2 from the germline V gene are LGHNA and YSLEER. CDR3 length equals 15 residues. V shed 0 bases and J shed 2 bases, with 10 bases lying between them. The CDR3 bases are TGCGCCAGCAGCCAAGAATTACAGAACAACTATGGCTACACCTTC. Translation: CASSQELQNNYGYTF.